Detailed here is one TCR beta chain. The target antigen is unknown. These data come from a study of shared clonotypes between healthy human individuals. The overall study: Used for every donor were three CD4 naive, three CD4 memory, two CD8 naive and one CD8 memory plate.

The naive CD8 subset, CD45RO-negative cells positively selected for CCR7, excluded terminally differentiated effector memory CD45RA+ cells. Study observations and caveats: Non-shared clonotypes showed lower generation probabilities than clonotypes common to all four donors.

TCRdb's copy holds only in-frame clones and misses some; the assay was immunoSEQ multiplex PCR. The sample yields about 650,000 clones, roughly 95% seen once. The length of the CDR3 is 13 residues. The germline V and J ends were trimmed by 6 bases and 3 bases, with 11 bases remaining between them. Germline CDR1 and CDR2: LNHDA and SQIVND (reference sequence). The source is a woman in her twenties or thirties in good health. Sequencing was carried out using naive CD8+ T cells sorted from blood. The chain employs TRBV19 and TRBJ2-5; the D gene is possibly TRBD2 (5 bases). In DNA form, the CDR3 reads TGTGCCAGTAGCTTCGACTACGAAGAGACCCAGTACTTC. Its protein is CASSFDYEETQYF.